What follows are 28 T cell receptor beta chains derived from one specimen sequenced in a study of blood T cell repertoires in COVID-19. Produced via immunoSEQ multiplex PCR; TCRdb's table is partial and in-frame only. Among about 220,000 clones listed, approximately 85% were seen once. The specimen was peripheral blood. These receptors were obtained from a woman aged 70-85 years with COVID-19, enrolled during active disease.

The gene calls are TRBV29-1 and TRBJ1-6, with TRBD1 as a possible D gene (5 bases). V was pared by 6 bases and J by 7 bases, with 13 bases between. Germline CDR1 is SQVTM and CDR2 is ANQGSEA. There are 13 residues in the CDR3. Here the CDR3 DNA reads TGCAGCGTGCGTGACAGTAGCAATTCACCCCTCCACTTT. It encodes CSVRDSSNSPLHF.

This chain uses TRBV25-1 with TRBJ1-1; D is perhaps TRBD1 (6 bases). Trimming left V 1 base short and J 6 bases short, with 18 bases between. Germline CDR1 and CDR2: MGHDK and SYGVNS. The CDR3 is made up of 16 amino acids. The CDR3 bases are TGTGCCAGCAGTGAATTACCGTTACAGGGAAGGCCTGAAGCTTTCTTT. Amino acid sequence: CASSELPLQGRPEAFF.

The chain carries TRBV4-1 and TRBJ2-2; the match to TRBD2 covers 7 bases. The CDR3 length is 16 residues. J lost 2 bases, V lost 1 base, and 4 bases had no gene match. From germline, CDR1 is MGHRA and CDR2 YSYEKL. For the CDR3, the DNA is TGCGCCAGCAGCCAAGGGGGGAGGGGAAACACCGGGGAGCTGTTTTTT. As protein: CASSQGGRGNTGELFF.

The chain combines TRBV27 with TRBJ2-7; 7 bases map to TRBD1. Trimming cost V 5 bases and J 2 bases; bases outside gene matches: 9. Germline V gene sequence: CDR1 MNHEY, CDR2 SMNVEV (reference sequence). The CDR3 has 15 residues. The CDR3 spells CASSLYRDRPYEQYF. The CDR3, as DNA: TGTGCCAGCAGTCTCTACCGGGACAGACCCTACGAGCAGTACTTC.

This chain connects TRBV18 to TRBJ1-2; D remains unclear. The CDR3 totals 13 residues. The V and J ends lost 5 bases and 6 bases respectively, with 13 bases between them. In germline, CDR1 is KGHSH, CDR2 LQKENI. The CDR3 region is CASSNEGEDGYTF. The CDR3 DNA sequence: TGTGCCAGCTCAAATGAGGGTGAGGATGGCTACACCTTC.

The V gene is TRBV11-3, the J gene TRBJ1-2; 9 bases line up with TRBD1. The ends lost 3 bases at V and 4 bases at J; junction bases unmatched: 3. The CDR3 consists of 14 residues. Germline V CDR1 and CDR2: SGHNT, YENEEA. CDR3 in DNA: TGTGCCAGCAGCTTGGACAGGGGATCCTATGGCTACACCTTC. As protein: CASSLDRGSYGYTF.

This clone has only a few counts. V and J are TRBV11-3 and TRBJ1-4; 7 bases match TRBD1. Germline loops: CDR1 SGHNT, CDR2 YENEEA. Trimming took 2 bases from V and 8 from J; bases not matched to a gene: 8. CDR3 length: 15 amino acids. The CDR3 bases are TGTGCCAGCAGCTTAACACGGACAGGCGGAGAAAAACTGTTTTTT. This codes for CASSLTRTGGEKLFF.

The J gene is TRBJ1-2, the V gene TRBV5-4; maybe TRBD1 (6 bases). The V gene's germline CDR1 is SGHNT and CDR2 YYREEE (reference sequence). The CDR3 has 17 amino acids. The V end lost 3 bases, the J end lost 3 bases, and 21 bases lay between the germline ends. CDR3 sequence reads: CASSWDETGQPHYGYTF. The CDR3, as DNA: TGTGCCAGCAGCTGGGATGAGACAGGCCAGCCCCACTATGGCTACACCTTC. Filled out from reference TRBV5-4 and TRBJ1-2, the complete variable domain reads ETGVTQSPTHLIKTRGQQVTLRCSSQSGHNTVSWYQQALGQGPQFIFQYYREEENGRGNFPPRFSGLQFPNYSSELNVNALELDDSALYLCASSWDETGQPHYGYTFGSGTRLTVV.

The chain joins TRBV4-3 to TRBJ2-7, with D unclear. Trimming took off 2 bases at V and 2 bases at J, with 10 bases between the two ends. The germline V gene has CDR1 LGHNA and CDR2 YSLEER. The CDR3 runs to 14 residues. The CDR3 is CASSQFLGPYEQYF. The CDR3 DNA follows: TGCGCCAGCAGCCAATTCCTGGGCCCCTACGAGCAGTACTTC.

This clone turned up a few times. J is TRBJ2-7 and V is TRBV4-2; 10 bases line up with TRBD2. The trim removed 2 bases at V and 1 base at J, leaving 11 bases unmatched. CDR3 size: 18 residues. CDR1 is LGHNA, CDR2 YNFKEQ, per germline. The CDR3 region has the DNA TGTGCCAGCAGCCAAAAGCCCGTGAGCGGGGGGGAATCCTACGAGCAGTACTTC. Its protein is CASSQKPVSGGESYEQYF.

This clone was seen a single time. The chain has TRBV6-6 and TRBJ2-4, with D perhaps matching TRBD1 (5 bases). The CDR3 has 11 amino acids. The germline V gene encodes CDR1 MNHNY and CDR2 SVGAGI (reference sequence). V was clipped by 5 bases and J by 8 bases, with 7 bases between them. CDR3 bases: TGTGCCAGCAGTACACAGGACATTCAGTACTTC. It specifies CASSTQDIQYF.

The rearrangement links TRBV6-2 or TRBV6-3 to TRBJ1-3, with D unresolved. The germline V gene encodes CDR1 MNHEY and CDR2 SVGEGT. The V end was cut by 5 bases, the J end by 0 bases, with 17 bases between. This CDR3 contains 17 residues. CDR3: CASSRGGVSYSGNTIYF. The CDR3 DNA follows: TGTGCCAGCAGTAGAGGAGGTGTCAGCTACTCTGGAAACACCATATATTTT.

The V call is TRBV24-1, the J call TRBJ2-1; TRBD1 aligns across 7 bases. The CDR3 is 16 residues long. CDR1 KGHDR and CDR2 SFDVKD come from the germline V gene. V shed 3 bases and J 4 bases; nucleotides not matched to a gene: 8. CDR3 DNA: TGTGCCACCAGTGATCCTACAGGGGCGCTGTACAATGAGCAGTTCTTC. It codes for CATSDPTGALYNEQFF.

This clone was seen a handful of times. The rearrangement links TRBV7-9 to TRBJ2-7; TRBD1 matches 9 bases. The CDR3 runs to 19 residues. V was clipped by 0 bases and J by 0 bases; unmatched bases: 12. Germline lookup yields CDR1 SEHNR and CDR2 FQNEAQ (reference sequence). CDR3 protein: CASSLAGQGASGSSYEQYF. The CDR3 DNA is TGTGCCAGCAGCTTAGCGGGACAGGGTGCGTCGGGGAGCTCCTACGAGCAGTACTTC.

V and J are TRBV4-1 and TRBJ1-4; perhaps TRBD1 as D (5 bases). Germline-derived CDR1 and CDR2 are MGHRA and YSYEKL. Trimming removed 1 base from V and 8 bases from J, with 14 bases in between. CDR3 length: 15 residues. Written as DNA, the CDR3 is TGCGCCAGCAGCCAAGTTGGCCGGGGGGAGGAAAAACTGTTTTTT. This gives the protein CASSQVGRGEEKLFF.

In its sample, this clone was seen a few times. The chain links TRBV7-9 to TRBJ1-6; 10 positions agree with TRBD1. Trimming took 5 bases from V and 6 from J; bases not matched to a gene: 4. The length of the CDR3 is 15 residues. Germline V gene data show CDR1 as SEHNR and CDR2 as FQNEAQ (reference sequence). The CDR3 DNA is TGTGCCAGCAGCCCAGGACAGGGGGTTAATTCACCCCTCCACTTT. Residues: CASSPGQGVNSPLHF. The complete variable domain, with remaining parts taken from reference TRBV7-9 and TRBJ1-6, reads DTGVSQNPRHKITKRGQNVTFRCDPISEHNRLYWYRQTLGQGPEFLTYFQNEAQLEKSRLLSDRFSAERPKGSFSTLEIQRTEQGDSAMYLCASSPGQGVNSPLHFGNGTRLTVT.

The table lists this clone with a count of one. The V and J genes are TRBV11-2 and TRBJ2-1; no reliable D call. This CDR3 contains 16 residues. In germline, CDR1 is SGHAT, CDR2 FQNNGV. Trimming removed 3 bases at V and 6 bases at J, with 18 bases between. CDR3 sequence: CASSFRRQDKVNEQFF. The CDR3 DNA reads TGTGCCAGCAGCTTCCGCCGGCAGGATAAAGTCAATGAGCAGTTCTTC.

CDR3: CASSFWTGPYNEQFF. The CDR3 DNA is TGTGCCAGCAGTTTTTGGACAGGACCCTACAATGAGCAGTTCTTC. The chain combines TRBV27 with TRBJ2-1; TRBD1 agrees at 7 bases. CDR1 is MNHEY, CDR2 SMNVEV, per germline (reference sequence). V trimming: 3 bases; J trimming: 2 bases; junction bases outside the gene matches: 4. The CDR3 has 15 residues.

This chain uses TRBV19 with TRBJ1-1; no reliable D call. The V and J ends lost 3 bases and 0 bases respectively, with 8 bases between them. In germline, CDR1 is LNHDA, CDR2 SQIVND (reference sequence). The CDR3 is made up of 14 amino acids. The CDR3 DNA is TGTGCCAGTAGTATCAGGCAGATGAACACTGAAGCTTTCTTT. Residues: CASSIRQMNTEAFF.

Written as DNA, the CDR3 is TGCGCCAGCAGCCGGACAGAAGCTAATGAAAAACTGTTTTTT. Protein sequence: CASSRTEANEKLFF. This chain links TRBV4-1 with TRBJ1-4; maybe TRBD1 (6 bases). Trimming shortened V by 4 bases and J by 3 bases, and 9 bases separated the two germline ends. Germline V lookup: CDR1 MGHRA, CDR2 YSYEKL. CDR3 size: 14 residues.

The chain employs TRBV6-5 and TRBJ1-6; maybe TRBD1 (5 bases). CDR3 size: 15 residues. Germline V gene sequence: CDR1 MNHEY, CDR2 SVGAGI. V was trimmed by 2 bases and J by 5 bases, leaving 10 bases between them. This CDR3 reads CASSYAGADNSPLHF. For the CDR3, the DNA is TGTGCCAGCAGTTACGCTGGGGCCGATAATTCACCCCTCCACTTT.

V and J are TRBV30 and TRBJ1-1; TRBD1 is a possible D gene (5 bases). Germline V lookup: CDR1 GTSNPN, CDR2 SVGIG (reference sequence). The V end lost 3 bases, the J end lost 1 base, and 18 bases lay between the germline ends. The CDR3 totals 16 residues. The CDR3 sequence: CAWRPLGAGRNTEAFF. In DNA, the CDR3 is TGTGCCTGGAGACCCTTAGGGGCAGGGCGGAACACTGAAGCTTTCTTT.

In this sample, this clone turned up a few times. The chain recombines TRBV19 with TRBJ1-1; D unclear. Between the trimmed V and J ends, which lost 3 bases and 0 bases, there was a span of 8 bases. Germline CDR1 and CDR2: LNHDA and SQIVND (reference sequence). The CDR3 spans 14 residues. This chain's CDR3 is CASSMGGMNTEAFF. The DNA for the CDR3 is TGTGCCAGTAGTATGGGCGGGATGAACACTGAAGCTTTCTTT.

V and J are TRBV24-1 and TRBJ2-7, with D possibly matching TRBD1 (5 bases). V lost 9 bases, J lost 4 bases, and 21 bases lay in between. The germline CDR1 and CDR2 sequences are KGHDR and SFDVKD. The CDR3 has 15 residues. CDR3 nucleotides: TGTGCCACCTCTAGTGGGGCCACTCTCGGATACGAGCAGTACTTC. Protein: CATSSGATLGYEQYF.

This clone was picked up one time. This chain uses TRBV7-2 with TRBJ2-3; D is unclear. Germline V gene sequence: CDR1 SGHTA, CDR2 FQGNSA. The length of the CDR3 is 13 residues. V lost 4 bases, J lost 4 bases, and 9 bases lay in between. CDR3 in amino acids: CASSYFRSDTQYF. CDR3 DNA sequence: TGTGCCAGCAGCTATTTCCGGTCAGATACGCAGTATTTT.

The genes are TRBV4-1 and TRBJ1-3; D is possibly TRBD1 (6 bases). V was clipped by 2 bases and J by 0 bases, with 14 bases between them. The V gene's germline CDR1 is MGHRA and CDR2 YSYEKL. The CDR3 has 17 amino acids. This chain's CDR3 is CASSQTDRPFSGNTIYF. For the CDR3, the DNA is TGCGCCAGCAGCCAAACCGACAGGCCTTTCTCTGGAAACACCATATATTTT.

The gene calls are TRBV5-4 and TRBJ2-5; a possible D gene is TRBD2 (5 bases). V dropped 0 bases and J dropped 5 bases, with 14 bases sitting between them. The germline V gene has CDR1 SGHNT and CDR2 YYREEE (reference sequence). This CDR3 has 15 residues. CDR3 bases: TGTGCCAGCAGCTTGGGTCGCGGCGGCGGGGAGACCCAGTACTTC. Translated: CASSLGRGGGETQYF.

V usage is TRBV19 and J usage is TRBJ1-1; 7 positions agree with TRBD1. Germline V lookup: CDR1 LNHDA, CDR2 SQIVND (reference sequence). The CDR3 runs to 14 residues. Losses at the gene ends were 5 bases for V and 3 bases for J; bases not matched to a gene: 6. Written as DNA, the CDR3 is TGTGCCAGTAGTGAGACAGGGCTGGACACTGAAGCTTTCTTT. Protein sequence: CASSETGLDTEAFF. Filled out from reference TRBV19 and TRBJ1-1, the complete variable domain reads DGGITQSPKYLFRKEGQNVTLSCEQNLNHDAMYWYRQDPGQGLRLIYYSQIVNDFQKGDIAEGYSVSREKKESFPLTVTSAQKNPTAFYLCASSETGLDTEAFFGQGTRLTVV.